The 24 T cell receptor beta chains below were found in one sample sequenced in a study of blood T cell repertoires in COVID-19. The protocol was immunoSEQ multiplex PCR, while the TCRdb copy is restricted to in-frame clones and leaves out a portion. Of 8,000 or so clones listed, around 88% are singletons. Sequencing used peripheral blood. The receptors shown here come from a woman in her forties or fifties with active or convalescent COVID-19.

The rearrangement uses TRBV7-2 and TRBJ2-3; TRBD2 aligns across 9 bases. Germline V gene lookup returns CDR1 SGHTA and CDR2 FQGNSA. Trimming cost V 5 bases and J 1 base; bases outside gene matches: 4. This CDR3 region has 15 residues. Here the CDR3 reads CASSTASGGTDTQYF. In nucleotides, the CDR3 is TGTGCCAGCAGCACGGCTAGCGGGGGCACAGATACGCAGTATTTT.

V and J are TRBV7-9 and TRBJ2-3; a weak D match, TRBD1 (5 bases). CDR1 is SEHNR, CDR2 FQNEAQ, per germline (reference sequence). The CDR3 spans 15 residues. Trimming took 5 bases from V and 2 from J, leaving 14 bases between them. This CDR3 is CASSPPTAYTDTQYF. The CDR3 nucleotides are TGTGCCAGCAGCCCGCCGACAGCGTACACAGATACGCAGTATTTT.

The V and J genes are TRBV19 and TRBJ2-2; a possible D gene is TRBD2 (5 bases). Germline assignment: CDR1 LNHDA and CDR2 SQIVND (reference sequence). The CDR3 runs to 13 residues. The V and J ends lost 6 bases and 7 bases respectively, with 12 bases between them. CDR3 in amino acids: CASSRRGYGELFF. CDR3 DNA: TGTGCCAGTAGCCGCCGGGGATACGGGGAGCTGTTTTTT.

This chain links TRBV29-1 with TRBJ1-2; D perhaps matches TRBD1 (6 bases). The CDR3 totals 11 residues. Germline CDR1 SQVTM, CDR2 ANQGSEA. V was shortened by 6 bases and J by 4 bases, with 9 bases between the two germline ends. In nucleotides, the CDR3 is TGCAGCGTCACGACAGGCTATGGCTACACCTTC. Protein sequence: CSVTTGYGYTF.

The rearrangement links TRBV4-3 to TRBJ1-2; D unclear. Germline V gene lookup returns CDR1 LGHNA and CDR2 YSLEER. This CDR3 comprises 15 residues. Trimming shortened V by 1 base and J by 4 bases, and 13 bases separated the two germline ends. CDR3 residues: CASSQGPEGSYGYTF. The CDR3 DNA follows: TGCGCCAGCAGCCAAGGGCCGGAGGGAAGCTATGGCTACACCTTC.

The chain is built from TRBV7-3 and TRBJ1-1, with 9 positions matching TRBD1. The CDR3 consists of 13 residues. V was pared by 5 bases and J by 11 bases, with 9 bases of the junction left unmatched. CDR1 and CDR2 from the germline V gene are SGHTA and FQGTGA. CDR3 DNA: TGTGCCAGCAGCGTCACCACACAGGGGGCCGCTTTCTTT. This translates into CASSVTTQGAAFF.

This chain links TRBV18 with TRBJ2-3; 8 positions match TRBD1. Looked up from germline, CDR1 is KGHSH and CDR2 is LQKENI. V lost 6 bases, J lost 4 bases, and 9 bases stayed unmatched. The CDR3 spans 15 residues. This chain's CDR3 is CASSVRDRSADTQYF. Written as DNA, the CDR3 is TGTGCCAGCTCGGTAAGGGACAGGTCTGCAGATACGCAGTATTTT.

This clone was recorded only once. J is TRBJ2-7 and V is TRBV11-3, with 8 bases identical to TRBD1. With V trimmed by 5 bases and J by 5 bases, 17 bases remained unmatched. Germline CDR1 reads SGHNT; CDR2 reads YENEEA. The CDR3 loop spans 17 amino acids. The CDR3 region is CASSPPRQGWNLDEQYF. CDR3 in DNA: TGTGCCAGCAGCCCTCCCCGACAGGGGTGGAACCTCGACGAGCAGTACTTC.

This clone occurred once. This sequence joins TRBV25-1 and TRBJ2-3, with TRBD1 as a possible D gene (6 bases). The CDR3 consists of 14 residues. Trimming cost V 3 bases and J 2 bases, with 9 bases left between them. Germline V lookup: CDR1 MGHDK, CDR2 SYGVNS. In nucleotides, the CDR3 is TGTGCCAGCAGTGACGACAGGTACACAGATACGCAGTATTTT. Amino acid sequence: CASSDDRYTDTQYF. Looking up the rest from reference TRBV25-1 and TRBJ2-3 gives the full variable domain: EADIYQTPRYLVIGTGKKITLECSQTMGHDKMYWYQQDPGMELHLIHYSYGVNSTEKGDLSSESTVSRIRTEHFPLTLESARPSHTSQYLCASSDDRYTDTQYFGPGTRLTVL.

The chain uses TRBV5-4 and TRBJ1-1, with D possibly being TRBD1 (5 bases). Germline loops: CDR1 SGHNT, CDR2 YYREEE (reference sequence). Trimming took 4 bases from V and 8 from J, leaving 18 bases between them. This CDR3 is 14 amino acids long. The CDR3 sequence: CASSLPGDYREAFF. The CDR3 DNA is TGTGCCAGCAGCCTTCCGGGGGACTACAGGGAAGCTTTCTTT.

This sequence joins TRBV2 and TRBJ2-1; possible D gene TRBD1, 8 bases. There are 15 residues in the CDR3. Germline CDR1 SNHLY, CDR2 FYNNEI. V lost 6 bases, J lost 9 bases, and 21 bases lay in between. CDR3: CASRVDRGGGTEQFF. The DNA of the CDR3 is TGTGCCAGCAGGGTCGACAGGGGAGGGGGAACTGAGCAGTTCTTC.

J is TRBJ2-6 and V is TRBV13; tentatively, D is TRBD1 (5 bases). CDR3 length: 17 residues. Germline values: CDR1 PRHDT, CDR2 FYEKMQ (reference sequence). V dropped 3 bases and J dropped 0 bases, with 12 bases sitting between them. CDR3 sequence (DNA): TGTGCCAGCAGCTTCGTTAGGACAACCTCTGGGGCCAACGTCCTGACTTTC. Translating gives CASSFVRTTSGANVLTF.

This sequence joins TRBV27 and TRBJ2-7; TRBD1 might be the D (5 bases). The length of the CDR3 is 13 residues. Trimming removed 4 bases from V and 0 bases from J, with 7 bases in between. Germline V gene lookup returns CDR1 MNHEY and CDR2 SMNVEV (reference sequence). The DNA for the CDR3 is TGTGCCAGCAGTTACAGGTACTCCTACGAGCAGTACTTC. It yields the protein CASSYRYSYEQYF.

The V gene is TRBV7-2, the J gene TRBJ2-1; no firm D call. The CDR3 totals 15 residues. Germline V gene lookup returns CDR1 SGHTA and CDR2 FQGNSA. Trimming shortened V by 1 base and J by 0 bases, and 7 bases separated the two germline ends. The CDR3 is CASSLGASSYNEQFF. CDR3 sequence (DNA): TGTGCCAGCAGCTTAGGCGCTAGCTCCTACAATGAGCAGTTCTTC.

The rearrangement joins TRBV3-1 (or the pseudogene TRBV3-2) to TRBJ2-1, with 9 bases identical to TRBD2. The CDR3 runs 16 residues. CDR1 LGHDT and CDR2 YNNKEL come from the germline V gene (reference sequence). V was pared by 0 bases and J by 6 bases, with 6 bases of the junction left unmatched. The CDR3 protein is CASSQERLAGSNEQFF. The CDR3 nucleotides read TGTGCCAGCAGCCAAGAAAGGCTAGCGGGGTCCAATGAGCAGTTCTTC.

This rearrangement joins TRBV24-1 to TRBJ1-1; D gene ambiguous. With 9 bases removed from V and 0 bases from J, the gap between germline ends came to 10 bases. The V gene's germline CDR1 is KGHDR and CDR2 SFDVKD. The CDR3 has 13 amino acids. CDR3 sequence: CATHGRLNTEAFF. DNA of the CDR3: TGTGCCACCCACGGGAGGTTGAACACTGAAGCTTTCTTT.

The chain employs TRBV11-3 and TRBJ2-1; 7 bases map to TRBD2. CDR3 size: 13 residues. The V segment lost 6 bases and the J segment 4 bases; nucleotides outside the gene matches: 3. Looked up from germline, CDR1 is SGHNT and CDR2 is YENEEA. The DNA for the CDR3 is TGTGCCAGCAGATCGGGGGGTTACAATGAGCAGTTCTTC. It specifies CASRSGGYNEQFF.

V and J are TRBV5-8 and TRBJ1-5; no reliable D call. With 4 bases removed from V and 0 bases from J, the gap between germline ends came to 20 bases. The CDR3 is 18 amino acids. Germline values: CDR1 SGHTS, CDR2 YDEGEE. CDR3 nucleotides: TGTGCCAGCAGCCCTGGAGGTTCACGGTCTTATAGCAATCAGCCCCAGCATTTT. This sequence encodes CASSPGGSRSYSNQPQHF.

This clone has a single count. The chain uses TRBV30 and TRBJ2-2; D unresolved. Germline V CDR1 and CDR2: GTSNPN, SVGIG (reference sequence). Trimming shortened V by 4 bases and J by 0 bases, and 9 bases separated the two germline ends. CDR3 length: 14 amino acids. The CDR3 DNA is TGTGCCTGGACCCAACTCGCGAACACCGGGGAGCTGTTTTTT. Its translation: CAWTQLANTGELFF.

The rearrangement uses TRBV5-8 and TRBJ1-6; D is unclear. The CDR3 is made up of 12 amino acids. V shed 3 bases and J shed 9 bases, with 7 bases lying between them. In germline, CDR1 is SGHTS, CDR2 YDEGEE. In DNA, the CDR3 is TGTGCCAGCAGCTCCTCGTTTTCACCCCTCCACTTT. This sequence encodes CASSSSFSPLHF.

The rearrangement joins TRBV7-9 to TRBJ2-7, with TRBD2 as a possible D gene (6 bases). CDR1 SEHNR and CDR2 FQNEAQ come from the germline V gene (reference sequence). The CDR3 extends over 15 amino acids. Trimming stripped 2 bases from V and 3 bases from J, with 14 bases between. CDR3 in DNA: TGTGCCAGCAGCTTAATAGTACAGACTAGCTACGAGCAGTACTTC. Translating gives CASSLIVQTSYEQYF.

V is TRBV11-3 and J is TRBJ2-7, with D tentatively TRBD2 (5 bases). CDR3 length: 15 residues. Germline assignment: CDR1 SGHNT and CDR2 YENEEA. Trimming left V 0 bases short and J 2 bases short, with 11 bases between. CDR3 protein: CASSLESGSTYEQYF. CDR3 DNA: TGTGCCAGCAGCTTAGAGTCGGGGTCTACCTACGAGCAGTACTTC.

The chain uses TRBV27 and TRBJ1-1; TRBD1 agrees at 7 bases. V lost 4 bases, J lost 3 bases, and 5 bases stayed unmatched. The CDR3 covers 14 residues. Germline-derived CDR1 and CDR2 are MNHEY and SMNVEV (reference sequence). The CDR3 reads CASSYHRGYTEAFF. CDR3 coding DNA: TGTGCCAGCAGTTATCACAGGGGATACACTGAAGCTTTCTTT.

This chain connects TRBV3-1 (or the pseudogene TRBV3-2) to TRBJ2-7, with D perhaps matching TRBD2 (6 bases). Trimming stripped 4 bases from V and 0 bases from J, with 16 bases between. Per germline, CDR1 LGHDT and CDR2 YNNKEL (reference sequence). The CDR3 contains 16 residues. Here the CDR3 reads CASSPEGARCSYEQYF. In nucleotides, the CDR3 is TGTGCCAGCAGCCCGGAGGGAGCCAGGTGCTCCTACGAGCAGTACTTC.